One and the same sample provided the 13 T cell receptor beta chains below, sequenced in a study of blood T cell repertoires in COVID-19. Sequencing used immunoSEQ multiplex PCR; TCRdb keeps in-frame clones, though not all of them. Here the sample spans roughly 190,000 clones, about 75% being singletons. Sequencing was done on a sample of peripheral blood. These receptor sequences come from a woman in her fifties or sixties with active or convalescent COVID-19.

The rearrangement links TRBV25-1 to TRBJ1-2, with 7 bases matching TRBD1. V lost 6 bases and J lost 7; bases outside the gene matches: 11. Germline values: CDR1 MGHDK, CDR2 SYGVNS. CDR3 length: 14 residues. The CDR3 DNA is TGTGCCAGCAGCTATCAGGGACAGCTTTCTGGCTACACCTTC. Encoded protein: CASSYQGQLSGYTF.

The chain recombines TRBV7-3 with TRBJ2-1; 10 nucleotides agree with TRBD2. The CDR3 contains 16 residues. The germline gives CDR1 SGHTA, CDR2 FQGTGA. V shed 1 base, J shed 6 bases, and the junction held 6 bases outside the gene matches. The CDR3 DNA follows: TGTGCCAGCAGCTTAAGTGCGGGACTAGCGAGCAATGAGCAGTTCTTC. As protein: CASSLSAGLASNEQFF.

The chain has TRBV7-3 and TRBJ2-3, with D possibly TRBD1 on 6 matching bases. The CDR3 loop spans 16 amino acids. Germline CDR1 reads SGHTA; CDR2 reads FQGTGA. Trimming shortened V by 2 bases and J by 5 bases, and 17 bases separated the two germline ends. CDR3 nucleotides: TGTGCCAGCAGCTTACTCGGGACACGAGGAATAGATACGCAGTATTTT. Translating it yields CASSLLGTRGIDTQYF.

The chain links TRBV29-1 to TRBJ2-5, with 7 bases matching TRBD2. The CDR3 sequence is 12 residues long. V shed 4 bases, J shed 3 bases, and the junction held 2 bases outside the gene matches. Germline lookup yields CDR1 SQVTM and CDR2 ANQGSEA. CDR3 loop: CSVGRGEETQYF. The CDR3 nucleotides read TGCAGCGTTGGACGGGGGGAAGAGACCCAGTACTTC.

V is TRBV4-3 and J is TRBJ2-3, with 8 bases lining up with TRBD2. The CDR3 covers 17 residues. J gave up 2 bases and V 4 bases, and 11 bases lay outside the gene matches. The germline V gene has CDR1 LGHNA and CDR2 YSLEER. The CDR3 region has the DNA TGCGCCAGCAGCCGAGCCTTGAGCGGGAGCGCCACAGATACGCAGTATTTT. As protein: CASSRALSGSATDTQYF.

In its sample, this clone was seen a few times. The chain employs TRBV25-1 and TRBJ1-6; 7 nucleotides align to TRBD1. V gave up 2 bases and J gave up 3 bases; unmatched junction bases: 4. In germline, CDR1 is MGHDK, CDR2 SYGVNS. The CDR3 is 16 amino acids. CDR3 sequence (DNA): TGTGCCAGCAGTGAACACAGGGGACTCTATAATTCACCCCTCCACTTT. Translation gives CASSEHRGLYNSPLHF. Using reference TRBV25-1 and TRBJ1-6 for the parts outside the CDR3, the full variable domain is EADIYQTPRYLVIGTGKKITLECSQTMGHDKMYWYQQDPGMELHLIHYSYGVNSTEKGDLSSESTVSRIRTEHFPLTLESARPSHTSQYLCASSEHRGLYNSPLHFGNGTRLTVT.

The V gene is TRBV30, the J gene TRBJ1-2; 9 positions agree with TRBD1. Germline V lookup: CDR1 GTSNPN, CDR2 SVGIG (reference sequence). The CDR3 length is 12 residues. V shed 8 bases, J shed 4 bases, and the junction held 5 bases outside the gene matches. DNA of the CDR3: TGTGCCGGGGACAGGGCACCCTATGGCTACACCTTC. Translation: CAGDRAPYGYTF. The variable domain in full, completed from reference TRBV30 and TRBJ1-2, reads SQTIHQWPATLVQPVGSPLSLECTVEGTSNPNLYWYRQAAGRGLQLLFYSVGIGQISSEVPQNLSASRPQDRQFILSSKKLLLSDSGFYLCAGDRAPYGYTFGSGTRLTVV.

The J gene is TRBJ2-7, the V gene TRBV29-1; 10 bases are a match to TRBD2. CDR1 is SQVTM and CDR2 is ANQGSEA in the germline V gene. V dropped 7 bases and J dropped 4; count of bases not matched to a gene: 7. The length of the CDR3 is 13 residues. CDR3 sequence (DNA): TGCAGCGCTGTTGGAGCGGGAGGGTACGAGCAGTACTTC. Translation: CSAVGAGGYEQYF.

In this sample, this clone turned up a few times. V is TRBV6-2 or TRBV6-3 and J is TRBJ2-2; D not resolved. The V end lost 6 bases, the J end lost 4 bases, and 15 bases lay between the germline ends. The CDR3 extends over 15 amino acids. In germline, CDR1 is MNHEY, CDR2 SVGEGT. CDR3 residues: CASSPAPAATGELFF. The CDR3 region has the DNA TGTGCCAGCAGCCCGGCCCCCGCGGCCACCGGGGAGCTGTTTTTT.

The chain joins TRBV5-6 to TRBJ1-2, with 7 nucleotides matching TRBD1. V shed 3 bases, J shed 8 bases, and the junction held 10 bases outside the gene matches. This CDR3 is 14 amino acids long. In germline, CDR1 is SGHDT, CDR2 YYEEEE. CDR3: CASSWPKGAWGYTF. Written as DNA, the CDR3 is TGTGCCAGCAGCTGGCCTAAGGGGGCCTGGGGCTACACCTTC. The variable domain in full, completed from reference TRBV5-6 and TRBJ1-2, reads DAGVTQSPTHLIKTRGQQVTLRCSPKSGHDTVSWYQQALGQGPQFIFQYYEEEERQRGNFPDRFSGHQFPNYSSELNVNALLLGDSALYLCASSWPKGAWGYTFGSGTRLTVV.

The rearrangement links TRBV7-2 to TRBJ2-1, with 8 bases matching TRBD2. This CDR3 is built from 16 residues. The J segment lost 2 bases and the V segment lost 5 bases, leaving 8 bases of the junction unmatched. Germline V CDR1 and CDR2: SGHTA, FQGNSA. The CDR3 here is CASSIVVSGTYNEQFF. The CDR3 bases are TGTGCCAGCAGCATAGTCGTTAGCGGGACCTACAATGAGCAGTTCTTC.

V gene TRBV14 combines with J gene TRBJ2-2; 7 bases fit TRBD2. CDR1 SGHDN and CDR2 FVKESK come from the germline V gene. This CDR3 comprises 19 residues. With 2 bases clipped from V and 3 bases from J, the junction kept 15 bases outside the gene matches. The CDR3 protein is CASSQRGPRGGPYTGELFF. Written as DNA, the CDR3 is TGTGCCAGCAGCCAAAGAGGCCCTAGGGGAGGGCCATACACCGGGGAGCTGTTTTTT. Full variable domain (missing parts from reference TRBV14 and TRBJ2-2): EAGVTQFPSHSVIEKGQTVTLRCDPISGHDNLYWYRRVMGKEIKFLLHFVKESKQDESGMPNNRFLAERTGGTYSTLKVQPAELEDSGVYFCASSQRGPRGGPYTGELFFGEGSRLTVL.

The chain is built from TRBV10-3 and TRBJ1-2, with D possibly being TRBD1 (6 bases). Looked up from germline, CDR1 is ENHRY and CDR2 is SYGVKD. The CDR3 is 12 residues long. V gave up 10 bases and J gave up 4 bases, with 13 bases separating them. The CDR3 DNA sequence: TGTGCCACTAAGGACAGCGGCTATGGCTACACCTTC. Amino acids: CATKDSGYGYTF.